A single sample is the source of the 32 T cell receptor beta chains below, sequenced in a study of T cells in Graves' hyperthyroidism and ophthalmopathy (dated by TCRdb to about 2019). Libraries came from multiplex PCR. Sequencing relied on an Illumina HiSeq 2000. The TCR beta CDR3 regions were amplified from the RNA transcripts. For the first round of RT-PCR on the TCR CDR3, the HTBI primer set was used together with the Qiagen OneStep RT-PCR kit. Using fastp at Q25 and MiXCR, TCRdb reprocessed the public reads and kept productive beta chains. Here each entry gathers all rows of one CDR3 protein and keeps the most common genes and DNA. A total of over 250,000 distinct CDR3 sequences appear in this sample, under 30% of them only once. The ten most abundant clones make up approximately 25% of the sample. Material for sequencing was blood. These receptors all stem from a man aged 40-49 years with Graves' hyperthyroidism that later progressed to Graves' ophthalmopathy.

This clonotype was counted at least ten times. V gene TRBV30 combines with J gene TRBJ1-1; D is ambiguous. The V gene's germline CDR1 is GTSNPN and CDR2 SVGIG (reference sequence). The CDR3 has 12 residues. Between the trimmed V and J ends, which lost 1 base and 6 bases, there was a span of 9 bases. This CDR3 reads CAWSGSKPEAFF. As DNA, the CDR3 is TGTGCCTGGAGTGGGAGTAAGCCTGAAGCTTTCTTT.

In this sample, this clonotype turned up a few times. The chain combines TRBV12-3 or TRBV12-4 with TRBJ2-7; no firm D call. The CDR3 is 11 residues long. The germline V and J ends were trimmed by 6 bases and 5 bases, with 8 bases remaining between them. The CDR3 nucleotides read TGTGCCAGCAGCTCGATAAACGAGCAGTACTTC. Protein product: CASSSINEQYF.

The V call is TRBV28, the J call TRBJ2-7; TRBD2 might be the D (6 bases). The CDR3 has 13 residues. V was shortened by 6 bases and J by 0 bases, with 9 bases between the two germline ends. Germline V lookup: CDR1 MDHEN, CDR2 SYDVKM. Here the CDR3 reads CASRVGGSYEQYF. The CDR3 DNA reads TGTGCCAGCAGGGTGGGAGGCTCCTACGAGCAGTACTTC.

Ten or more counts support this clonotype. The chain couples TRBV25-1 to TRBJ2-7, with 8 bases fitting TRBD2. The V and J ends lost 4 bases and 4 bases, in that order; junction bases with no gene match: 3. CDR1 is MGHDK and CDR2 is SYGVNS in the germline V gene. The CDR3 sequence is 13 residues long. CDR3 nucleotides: TGTGCCAGCAGTGCTAGCGGGCCTTACGAGCAGTACTTC. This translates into CASSASGPYEQYF.

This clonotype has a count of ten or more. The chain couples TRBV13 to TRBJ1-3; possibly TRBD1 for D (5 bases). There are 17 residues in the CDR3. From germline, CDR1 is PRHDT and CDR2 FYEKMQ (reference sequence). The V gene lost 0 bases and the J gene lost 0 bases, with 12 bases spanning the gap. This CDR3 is CASSLGGTPFSGNTIYF. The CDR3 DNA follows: TGTGCCAGCAGCTTAGGCGGGACCCCCTTCTCTGGAAACACCATATATTTT.

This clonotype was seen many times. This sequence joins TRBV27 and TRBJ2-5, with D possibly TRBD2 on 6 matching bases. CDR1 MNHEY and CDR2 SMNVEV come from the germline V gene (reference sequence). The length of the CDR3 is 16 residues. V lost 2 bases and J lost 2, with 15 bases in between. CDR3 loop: CASSLRHGGGQETQYF. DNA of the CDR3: TGTGCCAGCAGTTTAAGGCACGGGGGTGGGCAAGAGACCCAGTACTTC.

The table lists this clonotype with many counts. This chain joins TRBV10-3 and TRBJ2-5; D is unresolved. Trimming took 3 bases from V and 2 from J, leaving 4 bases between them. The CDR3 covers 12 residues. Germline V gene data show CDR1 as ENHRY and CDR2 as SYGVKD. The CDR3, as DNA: TGTGCCATCAGTGACAGACAAGAGACCCAGTACTTC. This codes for CAISDRQETQYF.

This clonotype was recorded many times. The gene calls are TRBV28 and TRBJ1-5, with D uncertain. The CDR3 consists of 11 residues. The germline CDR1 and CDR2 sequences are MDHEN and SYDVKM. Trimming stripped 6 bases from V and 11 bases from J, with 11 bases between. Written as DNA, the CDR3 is TGTGCCAGCAGCCTGAAGTTAGCCCAGCATTTT. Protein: CASSLKLAQHF.

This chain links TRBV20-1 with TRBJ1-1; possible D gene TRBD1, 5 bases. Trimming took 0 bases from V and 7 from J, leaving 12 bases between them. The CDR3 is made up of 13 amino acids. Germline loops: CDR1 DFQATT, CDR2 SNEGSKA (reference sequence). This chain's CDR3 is CSARDHRGSEAFF. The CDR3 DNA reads TGCAGTGCTAGAGATCACCGGGGGAGTGAAGCTTTCTTT.

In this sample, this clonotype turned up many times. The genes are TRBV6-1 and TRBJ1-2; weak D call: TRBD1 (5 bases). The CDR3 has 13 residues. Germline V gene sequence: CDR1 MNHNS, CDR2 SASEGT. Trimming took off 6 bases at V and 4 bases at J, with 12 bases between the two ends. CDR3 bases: TGTGCCAGCAGGGACACCTTCATCTATGGCTACACCTTC. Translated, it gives CASRDTFIYGYTF.

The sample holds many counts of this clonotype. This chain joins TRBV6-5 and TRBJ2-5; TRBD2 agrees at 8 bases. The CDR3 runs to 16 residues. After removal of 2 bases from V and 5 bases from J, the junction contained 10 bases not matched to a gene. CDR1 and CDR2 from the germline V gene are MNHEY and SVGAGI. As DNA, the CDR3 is TGTGCCAGCAGTTACGCACCGGGACTAGTCATGGAGACCCAGTACTTC. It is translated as CASSYAPGLVMETQYF.

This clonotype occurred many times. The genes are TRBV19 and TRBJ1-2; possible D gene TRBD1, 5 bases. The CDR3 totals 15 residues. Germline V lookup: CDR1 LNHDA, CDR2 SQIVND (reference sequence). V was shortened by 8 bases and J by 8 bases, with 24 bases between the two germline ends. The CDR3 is CASQSGTRRSRGYTF. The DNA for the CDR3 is TGTGCCAGTCAAAGTGGGACGCGGCGGTCTCGGGGCTACACCTTC.

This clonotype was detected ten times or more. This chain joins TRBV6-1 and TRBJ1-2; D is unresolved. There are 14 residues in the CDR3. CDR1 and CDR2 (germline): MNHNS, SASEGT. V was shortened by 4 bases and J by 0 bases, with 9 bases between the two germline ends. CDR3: CASSVGKANYGYTF. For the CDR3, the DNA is TGTGCCAGCAGTGTCGGGAAAGCTAACTATGGCTACACCTTC.

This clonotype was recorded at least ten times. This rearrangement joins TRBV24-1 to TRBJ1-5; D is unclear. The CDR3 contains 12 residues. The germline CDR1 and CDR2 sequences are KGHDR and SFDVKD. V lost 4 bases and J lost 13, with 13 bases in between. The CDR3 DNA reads TGTGCCACCAGTGAGGGTTGGAGCGAACAGCATTTT. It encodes CATSEGWSEQHF.

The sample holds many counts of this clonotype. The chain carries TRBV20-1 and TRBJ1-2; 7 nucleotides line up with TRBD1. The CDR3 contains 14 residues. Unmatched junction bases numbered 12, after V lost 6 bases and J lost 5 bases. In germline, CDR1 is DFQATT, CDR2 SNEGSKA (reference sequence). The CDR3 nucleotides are TGCAGTGCCAAGAGTTGGACAGGACGGTATGGCTACACCTTC. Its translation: CSAKSWTGRYGYTF.

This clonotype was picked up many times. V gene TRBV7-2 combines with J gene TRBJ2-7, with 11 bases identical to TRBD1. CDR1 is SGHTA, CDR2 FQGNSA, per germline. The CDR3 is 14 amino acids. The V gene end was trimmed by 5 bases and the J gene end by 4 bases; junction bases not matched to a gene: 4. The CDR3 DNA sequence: TGTGCCAGCAGCGGCGGGACAGGGGGGTACGAGCAGTACTTC. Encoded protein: CASSGGTGGYEQYF.

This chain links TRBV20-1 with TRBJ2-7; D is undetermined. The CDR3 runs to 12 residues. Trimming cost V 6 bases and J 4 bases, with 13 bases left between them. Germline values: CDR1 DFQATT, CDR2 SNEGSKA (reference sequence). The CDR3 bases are TGCAGTGCAAGGACGACTGCGTACGAGCAGTACTTC. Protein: CSARTTAYEQYF.

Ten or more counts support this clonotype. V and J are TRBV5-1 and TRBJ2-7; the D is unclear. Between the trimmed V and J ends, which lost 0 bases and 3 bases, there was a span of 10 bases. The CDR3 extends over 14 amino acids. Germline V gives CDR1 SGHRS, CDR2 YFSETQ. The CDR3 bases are TGCGCCAGCAGCTTGGGGCCAGCCCACTACGAGCAGTACTTC. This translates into CASSLGPAHYEQYF.

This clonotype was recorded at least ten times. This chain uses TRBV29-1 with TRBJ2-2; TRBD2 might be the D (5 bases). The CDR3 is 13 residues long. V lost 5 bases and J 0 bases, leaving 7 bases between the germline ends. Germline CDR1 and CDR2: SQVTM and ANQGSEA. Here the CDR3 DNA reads TGCAGCGTTCGAGGGTCGAACACCGGGGAGCTGTTTTTT. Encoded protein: CSVRGSNTGELFF.

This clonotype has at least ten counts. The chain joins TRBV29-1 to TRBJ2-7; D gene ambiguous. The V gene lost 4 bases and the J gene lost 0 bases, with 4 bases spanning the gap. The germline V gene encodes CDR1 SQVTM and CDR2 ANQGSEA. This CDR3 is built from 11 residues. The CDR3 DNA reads TGCAGCGTTGCTAGCTCCTACGAGCAGTACTTC. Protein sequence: CSVASSYEQYF.

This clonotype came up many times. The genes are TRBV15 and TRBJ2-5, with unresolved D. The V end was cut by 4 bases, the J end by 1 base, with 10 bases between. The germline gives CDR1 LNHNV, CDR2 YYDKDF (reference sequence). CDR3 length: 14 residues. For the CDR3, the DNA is TGTGCCACCAGCACCTTTAGTGCCCAAGAGACCCAGTACTTC. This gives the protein CATSTFSAQETQYF.

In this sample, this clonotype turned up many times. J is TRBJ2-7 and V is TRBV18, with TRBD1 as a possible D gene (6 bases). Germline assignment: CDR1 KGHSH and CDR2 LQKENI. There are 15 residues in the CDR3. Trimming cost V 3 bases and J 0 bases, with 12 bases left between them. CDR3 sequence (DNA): TGTGCCAGCTCACCTGATCAGGGGAGCTCCTACGAGCAGTACTTC. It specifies CASSPDQGSSYEQYF.

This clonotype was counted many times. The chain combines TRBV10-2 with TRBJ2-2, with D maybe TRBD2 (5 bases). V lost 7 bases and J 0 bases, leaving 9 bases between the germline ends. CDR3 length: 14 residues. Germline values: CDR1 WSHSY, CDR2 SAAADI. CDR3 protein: CASTLVPNTGELFF. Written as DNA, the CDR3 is TGCGCCAGCACACTAGTCCCGAACACCGGGGAGCTGTTTTTT.

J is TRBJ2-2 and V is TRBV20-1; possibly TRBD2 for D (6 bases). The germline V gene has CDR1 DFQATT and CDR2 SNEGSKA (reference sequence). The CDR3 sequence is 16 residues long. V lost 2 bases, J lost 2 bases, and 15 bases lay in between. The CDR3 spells CSARTSPGGNTGELFF. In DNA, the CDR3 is TGCAGTGCTAGAACCTCTCCCGGGGGAAACACCGGGGAGCTGTTTTTT.

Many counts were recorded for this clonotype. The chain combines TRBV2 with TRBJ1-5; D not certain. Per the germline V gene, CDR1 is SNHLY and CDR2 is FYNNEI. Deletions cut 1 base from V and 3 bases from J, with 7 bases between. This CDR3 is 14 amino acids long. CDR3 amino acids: CASSEGQANQPQHF. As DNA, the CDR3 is TGTGCCAGCAGTGAAGGTCAGGCCAATCAGCCCCAGCATTTT.

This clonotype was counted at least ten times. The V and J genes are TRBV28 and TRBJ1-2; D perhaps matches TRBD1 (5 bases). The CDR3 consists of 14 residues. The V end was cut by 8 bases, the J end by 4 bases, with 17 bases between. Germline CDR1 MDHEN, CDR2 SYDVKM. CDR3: CASGPGTVIYGYTF. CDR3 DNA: TGTGCCAGCGGCCCAGGGACGGTAATCTATGGCTACACCTTC.

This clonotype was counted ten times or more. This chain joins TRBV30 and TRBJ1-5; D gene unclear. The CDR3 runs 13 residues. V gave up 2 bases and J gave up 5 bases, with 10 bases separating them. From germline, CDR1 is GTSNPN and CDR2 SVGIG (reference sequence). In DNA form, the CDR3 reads TGTGCCTGGAGTCGACGGGGATATCAGCCCCAGCATTTT. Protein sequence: CAWSRRGYQPQHF.

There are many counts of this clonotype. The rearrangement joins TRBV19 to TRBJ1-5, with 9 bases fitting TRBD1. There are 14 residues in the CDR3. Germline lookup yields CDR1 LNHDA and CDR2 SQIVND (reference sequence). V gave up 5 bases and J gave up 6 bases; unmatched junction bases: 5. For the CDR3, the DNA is TGTGCCAGTAGTGGGGGACAGGGCTTTCAGCCCCAGCATTTT. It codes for CASSGGQGFQPQHF.

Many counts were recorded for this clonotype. The CDR3 bases are TGTGCCTGGAGTGTACTCGCGCTCGAGCAGTACTTC. This translates into CAWSVLALEQYF. The rearrangement uses TRBV30 and TRBJ2-7, with D unclear. Trimming removed 0 bases at V and 6 bases at J, with 9 bases between. Germline V lookup: CDR1 GTSNPN, CDR2 SVGIG (reference sequence). This CDR3 contains 12 residues.

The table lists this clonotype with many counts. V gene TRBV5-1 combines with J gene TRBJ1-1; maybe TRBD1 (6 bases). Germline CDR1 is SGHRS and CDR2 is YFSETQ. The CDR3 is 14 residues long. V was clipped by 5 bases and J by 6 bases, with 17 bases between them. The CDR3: CASSANYRDAEAFF. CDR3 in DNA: TGCGCCAGCAGTGCAAATTACAGGGACGCTGAAGCTTTCTTT.

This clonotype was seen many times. CDR3 nucleotide sequence: TGTGCCAGCAGTCCACTTCCAGGAAAAGTCAGCACCGGGGAGCTGTTTTTT. Amino acid sequence: CASSPLPGKVSTGELFF. The chain uses TRBV12-3 or TRBV12-4 and TRBJ2-2; D is unclear. Between the trimmed V and J ends, which lost 5 bases and 4 bases, there was a span of 20 bases. CDR3 length: 17 amino acids.

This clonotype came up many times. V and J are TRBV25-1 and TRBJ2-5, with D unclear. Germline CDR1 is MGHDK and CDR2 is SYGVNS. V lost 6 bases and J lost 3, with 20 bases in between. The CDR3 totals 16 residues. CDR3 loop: CASSPNLHLGKETQYF. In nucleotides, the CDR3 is TGTGCCAGCAGCCCCAACCTCCACTTGGGGAAAGAGACCCAGTACTTC.